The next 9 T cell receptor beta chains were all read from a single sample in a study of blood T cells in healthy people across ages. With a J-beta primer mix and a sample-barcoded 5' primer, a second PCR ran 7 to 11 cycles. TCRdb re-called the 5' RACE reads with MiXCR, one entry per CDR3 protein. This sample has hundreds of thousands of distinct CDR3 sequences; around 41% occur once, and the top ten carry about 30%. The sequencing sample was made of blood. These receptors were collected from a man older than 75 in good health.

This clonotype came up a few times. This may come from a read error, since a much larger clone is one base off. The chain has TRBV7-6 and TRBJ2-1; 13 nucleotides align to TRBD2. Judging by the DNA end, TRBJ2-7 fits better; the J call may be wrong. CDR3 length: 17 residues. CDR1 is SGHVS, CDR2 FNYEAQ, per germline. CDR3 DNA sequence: TGTGCCAGCAGCTTAGGTCGGACTAGCGGGAGTTACAATGAGCAGTACTTC. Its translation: CASSLGRTSGSYNEQYF.

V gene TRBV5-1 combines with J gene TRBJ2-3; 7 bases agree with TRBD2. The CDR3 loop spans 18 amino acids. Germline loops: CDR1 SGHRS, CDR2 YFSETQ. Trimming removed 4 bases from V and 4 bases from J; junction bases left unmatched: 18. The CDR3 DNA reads TGCGCCAGCAGCCCGGGGGGTTGGGCGGGGACCACGTCAGATACGCAGTATTTT. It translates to CASSPGGWAGTTSDTQYF.

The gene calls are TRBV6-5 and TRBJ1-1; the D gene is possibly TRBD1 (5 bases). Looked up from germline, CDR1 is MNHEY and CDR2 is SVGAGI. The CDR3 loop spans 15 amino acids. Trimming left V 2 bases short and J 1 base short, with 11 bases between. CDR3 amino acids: CASSYTGNSNTEAFF. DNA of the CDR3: TGTGCCAGCAGTTACACAGGAAATTCGAACACTGAAGCTTTCTTT.

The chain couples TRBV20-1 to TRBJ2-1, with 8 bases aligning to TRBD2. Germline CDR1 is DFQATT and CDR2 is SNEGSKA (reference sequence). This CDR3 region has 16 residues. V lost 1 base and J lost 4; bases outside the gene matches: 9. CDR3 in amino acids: CSARGDSGTSYNEQFF. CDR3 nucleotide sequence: TGCAGTGCTAGAGGGGATTCCGGGACTAGTTACAATGAGCAGTTCTTC.

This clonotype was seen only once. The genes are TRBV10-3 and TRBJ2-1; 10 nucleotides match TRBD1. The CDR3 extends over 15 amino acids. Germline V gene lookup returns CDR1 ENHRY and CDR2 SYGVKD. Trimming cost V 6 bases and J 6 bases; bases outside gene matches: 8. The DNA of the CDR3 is TGTGCCATCAGGGGGGACAGGGGATGGAGCAATGAGCAGTTCTTC. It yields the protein CAIRGDRGWSNEQFF.

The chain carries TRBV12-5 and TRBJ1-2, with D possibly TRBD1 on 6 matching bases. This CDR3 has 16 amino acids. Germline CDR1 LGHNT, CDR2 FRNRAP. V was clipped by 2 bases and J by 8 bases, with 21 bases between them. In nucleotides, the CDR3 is TGTGCTAGTGGTTTGTCCACCGCCAGGGCAGGGGAAGGCTACACCTTC. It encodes CASGLSTARAGEGYTF.

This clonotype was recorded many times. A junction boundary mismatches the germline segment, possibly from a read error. In DNA form, the CDR3 reads TGCGCCAGCAGCCCGAGCTCTGGGGCCAACGTCCTGACTTTC. Its protein product is CASSPSSGANVLTF. The V and J genes are TRBV18 and TRBJ2-6, with D hard to call. This CDR3 contains 14 residues. Germline V gene sequence: CDR1 KGHSH, CDR2 LQKENI.

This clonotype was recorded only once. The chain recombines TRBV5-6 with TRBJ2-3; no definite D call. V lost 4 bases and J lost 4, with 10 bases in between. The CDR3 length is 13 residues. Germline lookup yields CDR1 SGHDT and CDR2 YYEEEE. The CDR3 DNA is TGTGCCAGCAGCGGCGGAAGGCCAGATACGCAGTATTTT. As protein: CASSGGRPDTQYF.

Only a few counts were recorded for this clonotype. The CDR3 loop is CASSKDTGELFF. For the CDR3, the DNA is TGTGCCAGCAGTAAGGATACCGGGGAGCTGTTTTTT. The genes are TRBV2 and TRBJ2-2; D not resolved. CDR3 length: 12 residues. CDR1 and CDR2 (germline): SNHLY, FYNNEI. V lost 5 bases and J 5 bases, leaving 6 bases between the germline ends.